In this sample, the clone carrying this T cell receptor (beta chain) turned up once. Primers: 60 Vbeta forward and 13 Jbeta reverse. TCRdb keeps only in-frame clones here, not all; method: immunoSEQ multiplex PCR. The sample has about 190,000 clones, 80% to 90% seen once. This record comes from a study of cytomegalovirus exposure and HLA in healthy donors. The ends were cut back, 3 bases at V and 5 bases at J, with 10 bases in the middle. The germline V gene encodes CDR1 SGHNT and CDR2 YENEEA. This CDR3 comprises 13 residues. Source material: PBMCs. V and J are TRBV11-3 and TRBJ2-5; a possible D gene is TRBD1 (5 bases). The receptor's source is a woman between 25 and 40 years old in good health and CMV-seronegative. CDR3 in amino acids: CASSFQGSETQYF. CDR3 DNA sequence: TGTGCCAGCAGCTTCCAGGGTTCGGAGACCCAGTACTTC. Full variable domain (remainder filled in from reference TRBV11-3 and TRBJ2-5): EAGVVQSPRYKIIEKKQPVAFWCNPISGHNTLYWYLQNLGQGPELLIRYENEEAVDDSQLPKDRFSAERLKGVDSTLKIQPAELGDSAVYLCASSFQGSETQYFGPGTRLLVL.